The present T cell receptor beta chain was sequenced within a study of blood T cells in healthy people across ages. The CDR3 is 14 amino acids. In germline, CDR1 is MGHDK, CDR2 SYGVNS. V was shortened by 10 bases and J by 5 bases, with 19 bases between the two germline ends. Only one count was recorded for this clonotype. The draw of peripheral blood yielded ten milliliters from each donor. Using a J-beta primer mix together with a sample-barcoded 5' primer, a second PCR was run for about 7 to 12 cycles. TCRdb reprocessed the 5' RACE reads with MiXCR, giving one entry per CDR3 protein. This sample carries 790,000 or so distinct CDR3 sequences, about 56% of them seen once, and the ten largest clones take under 30%.

Sequencing was carried out using blood. The sequence was obtained from a man aged 35-49 years in good health. The rearrangement links TRBV25-1 to TRBJ2-3, with D maybe TRBD1 (9 bases). The CDR3 DNA reads TGTGCCACGGGGGGGACAGGGTATGTAGATACGCAGTATTTT. Translating it yields CATGGTGYVDTQYF.